This TCR beta chain came from a study of neoadjuvant anti-PD-1 for oral cavity cancer. V was clipped by 3 bases and J by 6 bases, with 7 bases between them. The CDR3 has 12 amino acids. Germline V gene sequence: CDR1 MDHEN, CDR2 SYDVKM. This clone was seen only a few times. The antigen is not known. Study findings and constraints: Higher pretreatment Treg/Th17 ratios tracked higher pretreatment blood clonality. With a few patients per group, TCR findings need larger cohorts.

Analysis of PBMCs was direct, with no culture step. Assay: immunoSEQ multiplex PCR; the TCRdb copy retains only in-frame clones and omits some. The sample lists 60,000 to 75,000 clones, 79% occurring once. The source of this sequence is a person between 35 and 79 years old with oral cavity squamous cell carcinoma. Sequenced here: PBMCs, sampled before nivolumab (anti-PD-1) treatment. The chain links TRBV28 to TRBJ2-3; no clear D. For the CDR3, the DNA is TGTGCCAGCAGTTTGATTTTGGATACGCAGTATTTT. It is translated as CASSLILDTQYF.